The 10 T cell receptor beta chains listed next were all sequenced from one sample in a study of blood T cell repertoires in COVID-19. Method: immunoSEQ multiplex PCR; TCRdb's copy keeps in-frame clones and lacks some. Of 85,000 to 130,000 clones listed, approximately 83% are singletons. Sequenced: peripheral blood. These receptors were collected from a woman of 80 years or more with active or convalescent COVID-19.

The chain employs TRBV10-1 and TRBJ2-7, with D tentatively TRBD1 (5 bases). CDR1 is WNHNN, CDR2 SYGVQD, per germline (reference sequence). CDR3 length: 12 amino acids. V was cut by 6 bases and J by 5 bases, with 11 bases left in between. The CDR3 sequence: CASRGVGDEQYF. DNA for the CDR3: TGCGCCAGCAGAGGGGTTGGGGACGAGCAGTACTTC.

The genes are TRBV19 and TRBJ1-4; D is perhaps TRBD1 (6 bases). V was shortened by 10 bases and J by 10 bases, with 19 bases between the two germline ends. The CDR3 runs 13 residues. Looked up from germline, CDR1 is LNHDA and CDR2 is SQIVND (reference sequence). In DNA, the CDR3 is TGTGCCACTATGGGACAACCTTATAGAAAACTGTTTTTT. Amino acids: CATMGQPYRKLFF.

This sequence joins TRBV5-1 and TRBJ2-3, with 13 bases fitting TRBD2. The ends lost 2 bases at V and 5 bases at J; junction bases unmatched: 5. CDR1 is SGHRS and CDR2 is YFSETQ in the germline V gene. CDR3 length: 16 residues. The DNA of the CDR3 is TGCGCCAGCAGCTTCACTAGCGGGGGGGCCGGAGATACGCAGTATTTT. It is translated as CASSFTSGGAGDTQYF.

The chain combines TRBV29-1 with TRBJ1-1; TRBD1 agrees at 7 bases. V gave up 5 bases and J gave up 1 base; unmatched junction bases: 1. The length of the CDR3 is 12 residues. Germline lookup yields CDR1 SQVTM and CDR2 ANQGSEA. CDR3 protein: CSVRTGNTEAFF. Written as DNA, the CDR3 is TGCAGCGTTAGGACAGGGAACACTGAAGCTTTCTTT.

For the CDR3, the DNA is TGTGCCAGCTCACGTACCGGGACAGGGAGGGAGTCACCCCTCCACTTT. It codes for CASSRTGTGRESPLHF. This chain joins TRBV18 and TRBJ1-6; 9 bases are a match to TRBD1. Germline V gives CDR1 KGHSH, CDR2 LQKENI. The trim removed 4 bases at V and 10 bases at J, leaving 11 bases unmatched. CDR3 size: 16 residues.

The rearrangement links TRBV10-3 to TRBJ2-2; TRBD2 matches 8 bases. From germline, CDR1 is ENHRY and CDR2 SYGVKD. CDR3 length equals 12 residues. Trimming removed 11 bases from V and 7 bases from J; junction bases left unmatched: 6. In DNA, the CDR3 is TGTGCCGGCGGGGGGCAAGTCGGGGAGCTGTTTTTT. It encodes CAGGGQVGELFF.

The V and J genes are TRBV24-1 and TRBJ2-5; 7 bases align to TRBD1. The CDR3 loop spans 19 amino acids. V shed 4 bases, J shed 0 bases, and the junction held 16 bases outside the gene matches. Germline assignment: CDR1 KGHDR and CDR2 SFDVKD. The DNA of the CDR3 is TGTGCCACCAGTGACCCCCGACCAGGGGGTACCCCGTACCAAGAGACCCAGTACTTC. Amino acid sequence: CATSDPRPGGTPYQETQYF.

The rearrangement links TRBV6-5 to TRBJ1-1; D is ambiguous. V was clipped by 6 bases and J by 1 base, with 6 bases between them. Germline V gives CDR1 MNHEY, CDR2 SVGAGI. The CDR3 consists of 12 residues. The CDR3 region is CASRRENTEAFF. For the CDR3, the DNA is TGTGCCAGCAGGAGAGAGAACACTGAAGCTTTCTTT.

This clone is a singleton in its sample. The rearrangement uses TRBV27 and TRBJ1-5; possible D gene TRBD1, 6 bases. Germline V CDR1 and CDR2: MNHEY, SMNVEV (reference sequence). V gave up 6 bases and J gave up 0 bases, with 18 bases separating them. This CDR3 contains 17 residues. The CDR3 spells CASRYRGLGYSNQPQHF. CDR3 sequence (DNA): TGTGCCAGCAGGTATAGGGGGTTAGGATATAGCAATCAGCCCCAGCATTTT.

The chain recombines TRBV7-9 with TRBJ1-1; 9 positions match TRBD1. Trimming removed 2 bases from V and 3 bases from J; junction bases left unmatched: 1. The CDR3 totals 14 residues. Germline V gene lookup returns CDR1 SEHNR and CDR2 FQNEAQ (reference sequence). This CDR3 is CASSLRQGDTEAFF. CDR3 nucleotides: TGTGCCAGCAGCTTAAGACAGGGGGACACTGAAGCTTTCTTT.